Listed here is a single T cell receptor beta chain. This entry comes from a study of CD8 T cells in Susac syndrome. Reverse transcription used about 0.5 to 1 ug RNA and random hexamers. It was immunoSEQ multiplex PCR that amplified TCR beta CDR3 across 54 Vbeta and 13 Jbeta. Each CDR3 protein gets one entry after TCRdb re-called the immunoSEQ multiplex PCR reads with MiXCR. The table lists approximately 160,000 distinct CDR3 sequences, approximately 93% of them singletons. Peripheral blood CD8+ and CD4+ T cells were profiled by TCR beta sequencing. The multiple sclerosis control group comprised treatment-naive patients with stable or active relapsing-remitting disease. The germline V gene has CDR1 SGHAT and CDR2 FQNNGV. The CDR3 has 14 amino acids. The junction had 10 bases not matched to a gene; V was cut back by 5 bases and J by 6 bases.

The source material was CD4+ T cells from PBMCs. This clonotype was obtained from a human donor with multiple sclerosis. The gene calls are TRBV11-2 and TRBJ2-7; 7 positions agree with TRBD2. The CDR3 nucleotides are TGTGCCAGCAGCCGGGGGAGGGCGAGAGCCGAGCAGTACTTC. Protein: CASSRGRARAEQYF.